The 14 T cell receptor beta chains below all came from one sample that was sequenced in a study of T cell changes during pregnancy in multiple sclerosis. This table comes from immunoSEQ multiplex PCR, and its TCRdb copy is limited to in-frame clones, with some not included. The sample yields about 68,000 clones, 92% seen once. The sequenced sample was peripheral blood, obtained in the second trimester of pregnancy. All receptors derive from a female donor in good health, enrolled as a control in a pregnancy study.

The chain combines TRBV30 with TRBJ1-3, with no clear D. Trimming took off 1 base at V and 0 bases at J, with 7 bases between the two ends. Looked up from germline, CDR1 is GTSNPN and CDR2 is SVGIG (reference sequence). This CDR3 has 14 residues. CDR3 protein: CAWSGGGSGNTIYF. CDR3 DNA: TGTGCCTGGAGTGGGGGAGGCTCTGGAAACACCATATATTTT.

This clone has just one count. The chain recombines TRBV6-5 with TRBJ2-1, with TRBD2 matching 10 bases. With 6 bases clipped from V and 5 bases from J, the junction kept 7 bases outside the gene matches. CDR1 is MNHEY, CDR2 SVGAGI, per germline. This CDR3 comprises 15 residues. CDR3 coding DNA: TGTGCCAGCAGGTGGCTAGCGGGAGTGCACAATGAGCAGTTCTTC. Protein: CASRWLAGVHNEQFF.

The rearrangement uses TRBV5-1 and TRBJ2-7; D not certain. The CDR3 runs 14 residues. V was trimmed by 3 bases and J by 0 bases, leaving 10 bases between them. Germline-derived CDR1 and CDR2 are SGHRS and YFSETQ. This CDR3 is CASSSAGASYEQYF. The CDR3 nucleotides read TGCGCCAGCAGCTCGGCAGGTGCCTCCTACGAGCAGTACTTC.

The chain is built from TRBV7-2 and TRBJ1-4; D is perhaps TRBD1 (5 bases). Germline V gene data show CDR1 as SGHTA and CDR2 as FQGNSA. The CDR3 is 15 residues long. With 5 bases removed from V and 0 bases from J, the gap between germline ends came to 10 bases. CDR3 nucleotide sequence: TGTGCCAGCAGCGTCGACAGCGCAACTAATGAAAAACTGTTTTTT. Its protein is CASSVDSATNEKLFF.

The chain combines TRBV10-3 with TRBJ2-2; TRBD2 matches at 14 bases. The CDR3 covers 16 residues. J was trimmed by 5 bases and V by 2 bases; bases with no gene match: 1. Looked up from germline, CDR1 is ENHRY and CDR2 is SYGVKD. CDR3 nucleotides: TGTGCCATCAGTGAGGGACTAGCGGGGGGAACCGGGGAGCTGTTTTTT. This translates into CAISEGLAGGTGELFF.

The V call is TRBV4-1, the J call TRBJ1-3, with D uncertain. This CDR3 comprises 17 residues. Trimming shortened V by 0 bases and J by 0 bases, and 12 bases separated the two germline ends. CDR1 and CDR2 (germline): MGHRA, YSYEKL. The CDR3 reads CASSQDMRLDSGNTIYF. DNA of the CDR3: TGCGCCAGCAGCCAAGATATGAGGTTGGACTCTGGAAACACCATATATTTT.

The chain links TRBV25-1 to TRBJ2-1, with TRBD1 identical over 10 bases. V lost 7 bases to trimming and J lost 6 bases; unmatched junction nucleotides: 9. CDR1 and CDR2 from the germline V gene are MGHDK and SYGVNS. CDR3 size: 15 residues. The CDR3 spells CASTPGTGDVNEQFF. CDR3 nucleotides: TGTGCCAGCACCCCCGGGACAGGGGATGTCAATGAGCAGTTCTTC.

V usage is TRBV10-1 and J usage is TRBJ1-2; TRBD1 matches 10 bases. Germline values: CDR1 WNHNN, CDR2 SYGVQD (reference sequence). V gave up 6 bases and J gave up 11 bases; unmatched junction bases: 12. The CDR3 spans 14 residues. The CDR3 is CASSRDRGPYSYTF. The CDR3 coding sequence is TGCGCCAGCAGCCGGGACAGGGGCCCCTACAGTTACACCTTC.

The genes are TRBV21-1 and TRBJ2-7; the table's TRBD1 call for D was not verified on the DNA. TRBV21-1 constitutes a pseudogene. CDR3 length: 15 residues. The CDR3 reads CASSTRTASSYEQYF. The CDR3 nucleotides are TGTGCCAGCAGCACCCGGACAGCGAGCTCCTACGAGCAGTACTTC.

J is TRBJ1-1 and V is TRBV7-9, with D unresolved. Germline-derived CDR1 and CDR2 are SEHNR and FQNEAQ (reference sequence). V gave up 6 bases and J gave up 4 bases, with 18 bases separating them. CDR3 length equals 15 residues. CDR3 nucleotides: TGTGCCAGCAGACCTAATAGGCTGGGAGGCACTGAAGCTTTCTTT. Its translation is CASRPNRLGGTEAFF.

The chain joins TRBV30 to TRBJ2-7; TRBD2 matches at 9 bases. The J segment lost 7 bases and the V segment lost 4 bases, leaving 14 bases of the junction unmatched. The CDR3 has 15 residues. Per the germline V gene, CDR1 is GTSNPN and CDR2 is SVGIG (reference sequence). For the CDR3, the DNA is TGTGCCTGGACCGGGGGGCGGGAGGGCCGTCGGGAGCAGTACTTC. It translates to CAWTGGREGRREQYF.

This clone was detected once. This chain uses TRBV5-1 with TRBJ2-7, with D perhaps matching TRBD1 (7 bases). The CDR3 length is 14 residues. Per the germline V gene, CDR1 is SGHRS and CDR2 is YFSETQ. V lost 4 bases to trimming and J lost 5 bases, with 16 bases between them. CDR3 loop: CASSRGTEANEQYF. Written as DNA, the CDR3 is TGCGCCAGCAGCCGCGGGACAGAGGCCAACGAGCAGTACTTC.

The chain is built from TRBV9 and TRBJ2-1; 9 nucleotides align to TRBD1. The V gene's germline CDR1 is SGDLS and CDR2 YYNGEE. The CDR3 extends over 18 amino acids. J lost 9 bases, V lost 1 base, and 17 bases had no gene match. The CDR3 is CASSVKDRGQILLGEQFF. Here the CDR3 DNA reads TGTGCCAGCAGCGTAAAGGACAGGGGTCAAATTTTATTGGGTGAGCAGTTCTTC.

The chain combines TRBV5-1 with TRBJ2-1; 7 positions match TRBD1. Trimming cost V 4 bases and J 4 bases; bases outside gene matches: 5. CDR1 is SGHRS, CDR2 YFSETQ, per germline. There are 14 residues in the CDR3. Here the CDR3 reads CASSVGQDYNEQFF. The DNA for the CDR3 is TGCGCCAGCAGCGTAGGACAGGATTACAATGAGCAGTTCTTC.